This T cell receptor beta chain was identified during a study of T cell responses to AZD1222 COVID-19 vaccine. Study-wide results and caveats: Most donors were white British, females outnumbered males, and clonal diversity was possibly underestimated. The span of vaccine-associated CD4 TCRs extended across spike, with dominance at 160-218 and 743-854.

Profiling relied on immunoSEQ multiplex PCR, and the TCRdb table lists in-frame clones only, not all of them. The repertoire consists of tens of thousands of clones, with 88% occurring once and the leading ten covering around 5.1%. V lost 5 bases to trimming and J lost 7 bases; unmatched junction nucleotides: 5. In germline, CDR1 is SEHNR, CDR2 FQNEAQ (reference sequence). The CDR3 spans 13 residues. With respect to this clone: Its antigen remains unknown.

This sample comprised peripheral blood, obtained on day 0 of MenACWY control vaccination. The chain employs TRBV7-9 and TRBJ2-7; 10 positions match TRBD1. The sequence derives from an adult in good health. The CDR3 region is CASSPGTGDEQYF. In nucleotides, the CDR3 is TGTGCCAGCAGCCCTGGGACAGGGGATGAGCAGTACTTC.